This T cell receptor beta chain came from a study of blood T cell repertoires in COVID-19. Assay: immunoSEQ multiplex PCR; the TCRdb copy retains only in-frame clones and omits some. The profile shows under 350,000 clones, 80% to 90% of them singletons. CDR3 length: 15 amino acids. Germline V gene lookup returns CDR1 SGHTA and CDR2 FQGTGA. V lost 6 bases, J lost 3 bases, and 4 bases stayed unmatched. The cohort comprised adults aged roughly 18 to 95 years residing in approximately 25 US areas. The origin of this receptor is a woman between 35 and 50 years old with acute COVID-19. The chain carries TRBV7-3 and TRBJ2-2, with 10 bases matching TRBD1. Material: PBMCs or T cells enriched from blood (not recorded which). The CDR3 coding sequence is TGTGCCAGCAGGAGACAGGGGGCGGACACCGGGGAGCTGTTTTTT. As protein: CASRRQGADTGELFF.